This record concerns one T cell receptor beta chain sequence. The antigen is undetermined. This clone may be a read error of a much larger clone one base away. MiXCR, run by TCRdb on the reads, gives a single entry per CDR3 protein. The sample lists approximately 1,000,000 distinct CDR3 sequences; 30% to 40% were seen once. This sample was included in a study of T cell repertoires in cytomegalovirus infection. In the study overall: In the study, CMV epitopes included recently identified HLA-C-restricted and well-studied HLA-B-restricted ones. Shared public TCR beta signatures pointed to both CMV infection and a matching HLA type.

Germline V gene sequence: CDR1 SGHNT, CDR2 YYREEE (reference sequence). V dropped 2 bases and J dropped 6; count of bases not matched to a gene: 10. The length of the CDR3 is 16 residues. General observations from the study: Accumulated public TCR beta family frequency recognized individuals carrying CMV together with the relevant HLA. Dominating the ex vivo response were HLA-C-restricted CMV-specific TCR beta clonotypes.

The rearrangement joins TRBV5-4 to TRBJ2-2; 7 bases line up with TRBD2. The clonotype originates from a human donor in good health (CMV status not recorded). Some clones in this sample may be carry-over from other donors' samples. The sequences come from cultured CD8+ T cells from PBMCs, collected from culture after CMV antigen stimulation. CDR3 sequence: CASSLGLVLPPGELFF. CDR3 DNA: TGTGCCAGCAGCTTAGGACTAGTCCTACCCCCCGGGGAGCTGTTTTTT.